This paragraph reports one TCR beta chain. What it binds is not known. Subsets obtained from CD4+ cells comprised CD45RA+ naive and CD45RA-negative memory cells. These data come from a study of shared clonotypes between healthy human individuals. Findings of the study overall: The donor pool, a small one, limited the genetic and exposure-history diversity represented. The sharing of 4.5% to 6.5% of naive CD4 clonotypes was seen across a handful of donors.

Sequencing used immunoSEQ multiplex PCR; TCRdb keeps in-frame clones, though not all of them. The data contain about a million clones, roughly 72% of them seen just once; the ten biggest clones take up roughly 1.5%. Trimming cost V 0 bases and J 2 bases; bases outside gene matches: 8. The CDR3 is 17 residues long. Germline CDR1 and CDR2: SGHNT and YYREEE (reference sequence). V is TRBV5-4 and J is TRBJ2-7, with 10 bases matching TRBD2. Material: memory CD4+ T cells sorted from blood. As to subset: CD45RA-negative fraction. The clonotype originates from a man between 18 and 29 years old in good health. CDR3 loop: CASSLGSGRATTYEQYF. The CDR3 nucleotides are TGTGCCAGCAGCTTGGGGAGCGGGAGGGCTACAACCTACGAGCAGTACTTC.